This TCR beta chain was identified during a study of T cells in localized non-small cell lung cancer. This clone was seen just once. What it recognizes is unknown. This CDR3 comprises 14 residues. The V gene's germline CDR1 is SGDLS and CDR2 YYNGEE. Trimming took off 0 bases at V and 0 bases at J, with 4 bases between the two ends. Broader study findings: Prolonged overall survival went with higher T cell density in the blood. As only one tumor region underwent sequencing, heterogeneity remains possible.

Produced via immunoSEQ multiplex PCR; TCRdb's table is partial and in-frame only. The sample holds around 140,000 clones, about 90% seen once. The chain carries TRBV9 and TRBJ1-3; unclear D gene. The sequenced sample was peripheral blood, obtained before any cancer treatment. The clonotype was recovered from a female donor of 60 years or more with stage I lung adenocarcinoma. The CDR3 sequence is CASSVARSGNTIYF. The DNA of the CDR3 is TGTGCCAGCAGCGTAGCCCGCTCTGGAAACACCATATATTTT.